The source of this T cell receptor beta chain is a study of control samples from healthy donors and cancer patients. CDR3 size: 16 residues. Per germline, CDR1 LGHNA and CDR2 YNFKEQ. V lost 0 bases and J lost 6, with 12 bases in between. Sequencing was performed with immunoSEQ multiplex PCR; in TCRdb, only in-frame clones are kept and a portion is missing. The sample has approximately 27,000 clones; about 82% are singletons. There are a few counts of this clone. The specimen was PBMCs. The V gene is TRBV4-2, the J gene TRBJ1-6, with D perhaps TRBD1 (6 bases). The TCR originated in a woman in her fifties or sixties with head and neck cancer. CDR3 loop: CASSQDLLGANSPLHF. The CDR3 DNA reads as TGTGCCAGCAGCCAAGATTTACTGGGGGCTAATTCACCCCTCCACTTT.